The 5 T cell receptor beta chains given below trace back to one sample, sequenced in a study of cytomegalovirus exposure and HLA in healthy donors (dated by TCRdb to about 2017). Library preparation was by the immunoSEQ multiplex PCR assay. For the multiplex PCR, a mixture combining 60 forward primers for TCR Vbeta segments and 13 reverse primers for TCR Jbeta segments was used. Here the immuneACCESS table is served through TCRdb, limited to in-frame sequences with V and J called. Missing clones are a known gap in these copies; in checked studies unresolved V genes cover under half, and the rest lacks a known reason. The sample contains 110,000 to 150,000 clones, 79% of them found a single time. The top ten constitute approximately 0.9% of the sample. The material sequenced was PBMCs. All receptors derive from a man between 18 and 35 years old in good health and CMV-seronegative.

V usage is TRBV2 and J usage is TRBJ2-7, with a tentative D call TRBD1 (5 bases). Trimming took off 3 bases at V and 1 base at J, with 25 bases between the two ends. The CDR3 runs 19 residues. Per germline, CDR1 SNHLY and CDR2 FYNNEI. CDR3 nucleotides: TGTGCCAGCAGTGATCTAGTCGCCGAAACAGGTCTGGTGTCCTACGAGCAGTACTTC. Amino acids: CASSDLVAETGLVSYEQYF.

This chain uses TRBV6-6 with TRBJ1-1; TRBD1 matches 7 bases. The germline V gene has CDR1 MNHNY and CDR2 SVGAGI (reference sequence). V lost 6 bases to trimming and J lost 4 bases; unmatched junction nucleotides: 11. The CDR3 is 15 amino acids. The CDR3 nucleotides read TGTGCCAGCAGCCCCCAGACAGGGTTGTTCACTGAAGCTTTCTTT. It yields the protein CASSPQTGLFTEAFF.

The chain has TRBV4-1 and TRBJ2-4; D might be TRBD1 (6 bases). Germline V gene sequence: CDR1 MGHRA, CDR2 YSYEKL. The CDR3 is 15 residues long. Trimming stripped 1 base from V and 3 bases from J, with 10 bases between. The CDR3: CASSQADSLKNIQYF. CDR3 nucleotides: TGCGCCAGCAGCCAAGCGGACAGTCTCAAAAACATTCAGTACTTC.

A single count supports this clone. V is TRBV7-6 and J is TRBJ1-3; tentatively, D is TRBD1 (6 bases). CDR1 and CDR2 (germline): SGHVS, FNYEAQ. The CDR3 covers 18 residues. V lost 4 bases and J 0 bases, leaving 19 bases between the germline ends. The CDR3 nucleotides are TGTGCCAGCAGCTCGGACTTGGACAGTGCCATCTCTGGAAACACCATATATTTT. This codes for CASSSDLDSAISGNTIYF.

This clone was counted once. The rearrangement joins TRBV4-2 to TRBJ2-7; 11 bases line up with TRBD1. V gave up 3 bases and J gave up 2 bases; unmatched junction bases: 3. Germline CDR1 is LGHNA and CDR2 is YNFKEQ. The CDR3 is 15 amino acids. The chain's CDR3 is CASSHGQGAPYEQYF. In DNA, the CDR3 is TGTGCCAGCAGCCATGGACAGGGGGCCCCCTACGAGCAGTACTTC.